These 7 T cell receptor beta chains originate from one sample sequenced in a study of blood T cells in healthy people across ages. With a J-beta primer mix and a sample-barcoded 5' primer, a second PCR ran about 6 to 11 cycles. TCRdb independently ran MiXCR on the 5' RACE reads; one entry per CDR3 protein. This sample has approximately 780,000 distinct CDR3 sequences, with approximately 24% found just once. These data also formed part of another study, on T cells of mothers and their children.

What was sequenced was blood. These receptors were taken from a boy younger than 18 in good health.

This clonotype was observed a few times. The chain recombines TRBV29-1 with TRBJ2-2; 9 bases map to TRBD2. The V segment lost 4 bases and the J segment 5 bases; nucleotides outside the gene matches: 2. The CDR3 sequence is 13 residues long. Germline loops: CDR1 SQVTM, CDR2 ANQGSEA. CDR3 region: CSVVLAGTGELFF. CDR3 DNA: TGCAGCGTTGTTCTAGCGGGAACCGGGGAGCTGTTTTTT.

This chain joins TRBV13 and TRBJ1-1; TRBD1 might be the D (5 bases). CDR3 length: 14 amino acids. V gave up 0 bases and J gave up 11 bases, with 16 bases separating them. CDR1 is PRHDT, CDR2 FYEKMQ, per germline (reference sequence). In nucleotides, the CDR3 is TGTGCCAGCAGCTTAGGGACAGCGCTACACCTTGCTTTCTTT. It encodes CASSLGTALHLAFF.

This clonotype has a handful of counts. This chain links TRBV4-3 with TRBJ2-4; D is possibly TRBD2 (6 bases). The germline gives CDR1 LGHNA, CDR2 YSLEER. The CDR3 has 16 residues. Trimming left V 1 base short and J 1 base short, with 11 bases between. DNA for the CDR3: TGCGCCAGCAGCCAAGTCCTTACTAGCGCCAAAAACATTCAGTACTTC. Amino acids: CASSQVLTSAKNIQYF.

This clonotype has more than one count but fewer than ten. The CDR3 DNA is TGTGCCAGCAGTTCGTCTAGCAGGGTCAGAACTTTCTTT. As protein: CASSSSSRVRTFF. V and J are TRBV28 and TRBJ1-1; the D gene is possibly TRBD1 (5 bases). This CDR3 is built from 13 residues. Germline V CDR1 and CDR2: MDHEN, SYDVKM. Trimming removed 4 bases from V and 12 bases from J, with 18 bases in between. The full variable domain, with the rest looked up from reference TRBV28 and TRBJ1-1, is DVKVTQSSRYLVKRTGEKVFLECVQDMDHENMFWYRQDPGLGLRLIYFSYDVKMKEKGDIPEGYSVSREKKERFSLILESASTNQTSMYLCASSSSSRVRTFFGQGTRLTVV.

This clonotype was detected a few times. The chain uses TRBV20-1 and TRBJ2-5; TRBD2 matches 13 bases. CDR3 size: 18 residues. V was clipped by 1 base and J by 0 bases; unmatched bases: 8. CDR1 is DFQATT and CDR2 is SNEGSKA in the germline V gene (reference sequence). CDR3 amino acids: CSARAPGLAGANQETQYF. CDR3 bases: TGCAGTGCTAGAGCGCCCGGACTAGCGGGGGCGAACCAAGAGACCCAGTACTTC.

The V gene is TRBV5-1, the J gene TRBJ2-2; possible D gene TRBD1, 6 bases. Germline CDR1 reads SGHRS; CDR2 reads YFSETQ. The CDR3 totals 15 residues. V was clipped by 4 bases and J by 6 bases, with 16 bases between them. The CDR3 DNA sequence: TGCGCCAGCAGCGGCAGGGGCGCAAGTCCCGGGGAGCTGTTTTTT. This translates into CASSGRGASPGELFF.

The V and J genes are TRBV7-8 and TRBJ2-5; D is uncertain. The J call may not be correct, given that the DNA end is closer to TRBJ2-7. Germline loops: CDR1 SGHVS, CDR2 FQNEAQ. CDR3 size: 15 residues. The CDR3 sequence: CASSLEVAKSYEQYF. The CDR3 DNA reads TGTGCCAGCAGCTTAGAGGTTGCCAAGTCCTACGAGCAGTACTTC.